This is a list of T cell receptor beta chains from one sample in a study of blood T cell repertoires in COVID-19. The repertoire was sequenced with immunoSEQ multiplex PCR; TCRdb's copy has only in-frame clones and lacks some. The sample lists fewer than 350,000 clones, approximately 91% occurring once. Sequencing input: PBMCs or T cells enriched from blood (not recorded which). These receptors were obtained from a woman in her thirties or forties with acute COVID-19. Each CDR3 is given with its conserved first and last residue. D genes are given only for firm matches. Some rows mark clone size as missing; the rest say once, few, many or name a class of expanded clone.

clone size,J gene,D gene,V gene,CDR3 DNA,CDR3 protein
.,TRBJ2-1,TRBD2,TRBV27,TGTGCCAGCAGTGCAAGCGGGGGGGCCCTTACCGTCAATGAGCAGTTCTTC,CASSASGGALTVNEQFF
once,TRBJ1-5,TRBD1,TRBV2,TGTGCCAGCAGGGGACAGGGTCCTAATCAGCCCCAGCATTTT,CASRGQGPNQPQHF
.,TRBJ2-7,TRBD1,TRBV19,TGTGCCAGTAGTTCGACCGGGACAGGGGGCGAGCAGTACTTC,CASSSTGTGGEQYF
few,TRBJ2-2,TRBD1,TRBV5-1,TGCGCCAGCAGCTTGGGTGGGACAGAGAACACCGGGGAGCTGTTTTTT,CASSLGGTENTGELFF
.,TRBJ2-7,.,TRBV2,TGTGCCAGCAGACCTACTTCGGGAGTCTACGAGCAGTACTTC,CASRPTSGVYEQYF
.,TRBJ2-2,TRBD2,TRBV4-2,TGTGCCAGCAGCCAAGGCGGGGGAGCGGGGGGCACCGGGGAGCTGTTTTTT,CASSQGGGAGGTGELFF
.,TRBJ2-7,TRBD1,TRBV6-5,TGTGCCAGCAGTTACCTTGGACAGGGGTCGTCCTACGAGCAGTACTTC,CASSYLGQGSSYEQYF
.,TRBJ2-2,TRBD1,TRBV30,TGTGCCTGGGGGGGACAGGGAAACATCGGGGAGCTGTTTTTT,CAWGGQGNIGELFF
.,TRBJ1-4,.,TRBV18,TGTGCCAGCTCACGAGGAGTGGATGAAAAACTGTTTTTT,CASSRGVDEKLFF
once,TRBJ1-2,TRBD1,TRBV19,TGTGCCAGTAGTAGATCCGGGACAGGCTATGGCTACACCTTC,CASSRSGTGYGYTF
once,TRBJ2-7,TRBD1,TRBV15,TGTGCCACCAGCAGACCGGGACAGGGGGCACTTGAGCAGTACTTC,CATSRPGQGALEQYF
.,TRBJ2-2,TRBD1,TRBV7-7,TGTGCTAGCAGCCGAACAGGGGGCGGCAACACCGGGGAGCTGTTTTTT,CASSRTGGGNTGELFF
.,TRBJ2-3,.,TRBV6-5,TGTGCCAGCAGGGCTAGCACAGATACGCAGTATTTT,CASRASTDTQYF
.,TRBJ1-2,.,TRBV7-6,TGTGCCAGCAGCTTCAACAGGGCAGGGGACTATGGCTACACCTTC,CASSFNRAGDYGYTF
.,TRBJ2-1,.,TRBV11-3,TGTGCCAGCAGCTTAGTAAGGGGCTCCTACAATGAGCAGTTCTTC,CASSLVRGSYNEQFF
.,TRBJ2-1,.,TRBV7-7,TGTGCTGTTAGCGTGGGCAATGAGCAGTTCTTC,CAVSVGNEQFF
.,TRBJ2-7,TRBD1,TRBV5-6,TGTGCCAGCAGCCTGATTCCGGACAGGGGAGGCTACGAGCAGTACTTC,CASSLIPDRGGYEQYF
.,TRBJ1-3,TRBD1,TRBV28,TGTGCCAGCAGTTCCCAGACAGGGCAAATCTCTGGAAACACCATATATTTT,CASSSQTGQISGNTIYF
.,TRBJ2-3,TRBD2,TRBV19,TGTGCCAGTAGTTTCCTAGCGGGGGGATTAGATACGCAGTATTTT,CASSFLAGGLDTQYF
.,TRBJ2-7,.,TRBV7-8,TGTGCCAGCAGCACAGCAGGCGAGCAGTACTTC,CASSTAGEQYF
.,TRBJ2-2,.,TRBV28,TGTGCCAGCAGTTTAGGGGGCCCCGGGGAGCTGTTTTTT,CASSLGGPGELFF
.,TRBJ1-2,.,TRBV21-1,TGTGCCAGCAGCAACCCGGGGGATAAGGGCTACACCTTC,CASSNPGDKGYTF
.,TRBJ2-3,TRBD2,TRBV7-9,TGTGCCAGCAGCCCTAGCGGGATCGGGAATACGCAGTATTTT,CASSPSGIGNTQYF
.,TRBJ2-1,.,TRBV9,TGTGCCAGCAGCCCCCCCCTCCGGGAACCCGACCACAATGAGCAGTTCTTC,CASSPPLREPDHNEQFF